This entry describes one TCR beta chain. This record comes from a study of blood T cell repertoires in COVID-19. Study summary: The United States, Italy and Spain provided the acute and convalescent COVID-19 samples. PBMCs, B-cell-depleted T cells, or T cells were the source of the cDNA or gDNA that made up the material.

Authors' data handling: Reference gene primers were amplified, and this amplification served to estimate nucleated cell counts. Repertoires were generated with immunoSEQ multiplex PCR, while TCRdb's copy carries only in-frame clones and drops some. V and J calls and clone size are given by that table; D and trimming were obtained from the DNA. Of about 74,000 clones listed, almost 90% are singletons. CDR1 and CDR2 from the germline V gene are ENHRY and SYGVKD. V lost 2 bases, J lost 7 bases, and 6 bases lay in between. This CDR3 is built from 12 residues. The rearrangement uses TRBV10-3 and TRBJ1-5; no firm D call. Sequencing was carried out using peripheral blood. This TCR came from a woman aged 80 or over with active or convalescent COVID-19. The CDR3 sequence is CAISEPQQPQHF. In DNA form, the CDR3 reads TGTGCCATCAGTGAGCCACAACAGCCCCAGCATTTT.